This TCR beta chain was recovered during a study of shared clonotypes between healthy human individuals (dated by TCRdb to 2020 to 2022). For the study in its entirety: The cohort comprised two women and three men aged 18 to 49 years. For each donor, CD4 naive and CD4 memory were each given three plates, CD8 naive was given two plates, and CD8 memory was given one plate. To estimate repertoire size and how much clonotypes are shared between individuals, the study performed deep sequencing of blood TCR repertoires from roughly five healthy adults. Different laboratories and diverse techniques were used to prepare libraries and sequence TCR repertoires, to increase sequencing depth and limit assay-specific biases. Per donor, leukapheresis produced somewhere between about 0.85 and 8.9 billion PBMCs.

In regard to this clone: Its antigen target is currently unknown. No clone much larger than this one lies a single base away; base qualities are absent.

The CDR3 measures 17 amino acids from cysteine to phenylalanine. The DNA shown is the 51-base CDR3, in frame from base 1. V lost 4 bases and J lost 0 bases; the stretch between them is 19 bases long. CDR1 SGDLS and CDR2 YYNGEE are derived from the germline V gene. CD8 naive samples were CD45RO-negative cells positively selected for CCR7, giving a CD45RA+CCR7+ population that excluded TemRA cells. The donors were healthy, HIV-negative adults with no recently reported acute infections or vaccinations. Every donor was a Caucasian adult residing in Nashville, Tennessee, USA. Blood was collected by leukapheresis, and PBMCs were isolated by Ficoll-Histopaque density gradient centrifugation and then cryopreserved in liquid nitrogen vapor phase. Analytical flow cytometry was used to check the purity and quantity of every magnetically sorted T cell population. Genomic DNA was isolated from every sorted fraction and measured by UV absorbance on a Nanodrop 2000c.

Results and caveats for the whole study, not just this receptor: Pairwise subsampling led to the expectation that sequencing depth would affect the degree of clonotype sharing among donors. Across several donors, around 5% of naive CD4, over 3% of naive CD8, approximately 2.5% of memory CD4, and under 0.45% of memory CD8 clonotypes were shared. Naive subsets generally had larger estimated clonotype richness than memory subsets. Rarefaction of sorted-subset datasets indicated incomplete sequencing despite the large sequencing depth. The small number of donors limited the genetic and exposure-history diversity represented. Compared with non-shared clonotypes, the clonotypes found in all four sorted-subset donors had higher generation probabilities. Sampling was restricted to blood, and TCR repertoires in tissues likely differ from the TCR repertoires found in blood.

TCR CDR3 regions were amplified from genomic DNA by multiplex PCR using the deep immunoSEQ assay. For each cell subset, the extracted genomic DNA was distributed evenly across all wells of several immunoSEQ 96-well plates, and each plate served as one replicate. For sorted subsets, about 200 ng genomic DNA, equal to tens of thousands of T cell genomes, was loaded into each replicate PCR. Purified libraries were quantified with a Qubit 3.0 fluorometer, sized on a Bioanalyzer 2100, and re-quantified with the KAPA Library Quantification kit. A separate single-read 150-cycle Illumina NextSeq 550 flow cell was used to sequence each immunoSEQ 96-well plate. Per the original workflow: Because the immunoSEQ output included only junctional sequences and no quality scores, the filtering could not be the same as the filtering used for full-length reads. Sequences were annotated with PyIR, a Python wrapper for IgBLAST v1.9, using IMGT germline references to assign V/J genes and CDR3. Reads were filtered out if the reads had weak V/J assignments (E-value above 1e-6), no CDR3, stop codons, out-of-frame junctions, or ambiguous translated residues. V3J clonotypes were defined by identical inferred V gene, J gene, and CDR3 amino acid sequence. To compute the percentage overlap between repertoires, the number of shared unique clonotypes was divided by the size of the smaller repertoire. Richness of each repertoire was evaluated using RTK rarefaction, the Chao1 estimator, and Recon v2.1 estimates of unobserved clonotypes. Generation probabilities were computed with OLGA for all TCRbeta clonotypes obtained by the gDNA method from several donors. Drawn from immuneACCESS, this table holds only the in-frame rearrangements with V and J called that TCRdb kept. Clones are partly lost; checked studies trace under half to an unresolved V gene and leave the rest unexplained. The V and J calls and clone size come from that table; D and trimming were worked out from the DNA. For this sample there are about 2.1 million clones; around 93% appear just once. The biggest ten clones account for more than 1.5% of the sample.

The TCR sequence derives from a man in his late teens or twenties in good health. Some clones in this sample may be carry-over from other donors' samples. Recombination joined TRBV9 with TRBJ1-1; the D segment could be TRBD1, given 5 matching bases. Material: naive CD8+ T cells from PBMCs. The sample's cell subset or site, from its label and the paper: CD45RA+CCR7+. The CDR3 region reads CASSSRGSWGVNTEAFF. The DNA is TGTGCCAGCAGCTCCCGCGGTAGTTGGGGGGTGAACACTGAAGCTTTCTTT.